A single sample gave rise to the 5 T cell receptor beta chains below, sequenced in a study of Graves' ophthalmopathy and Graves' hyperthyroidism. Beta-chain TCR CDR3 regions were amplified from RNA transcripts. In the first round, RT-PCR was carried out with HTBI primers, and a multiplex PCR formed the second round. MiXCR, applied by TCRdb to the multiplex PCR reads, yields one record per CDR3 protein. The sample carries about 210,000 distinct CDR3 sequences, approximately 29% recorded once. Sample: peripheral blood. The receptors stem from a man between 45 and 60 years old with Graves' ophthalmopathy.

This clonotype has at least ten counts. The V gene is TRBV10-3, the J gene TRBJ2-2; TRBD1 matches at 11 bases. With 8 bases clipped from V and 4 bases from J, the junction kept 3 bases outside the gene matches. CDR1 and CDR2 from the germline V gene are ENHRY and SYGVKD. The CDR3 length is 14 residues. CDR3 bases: TGTGCCATCGGGGGGACAGGGGGCACCGGGGAGCTGTTTTTT. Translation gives CAIGGTGGTGELFF.

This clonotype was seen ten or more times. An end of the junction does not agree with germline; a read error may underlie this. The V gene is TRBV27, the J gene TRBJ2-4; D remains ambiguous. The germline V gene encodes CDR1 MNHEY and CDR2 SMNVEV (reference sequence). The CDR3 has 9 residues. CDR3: CASRVVTDF. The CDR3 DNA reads TGTGCCAGCAGGGTAGTGACGGACTTC.

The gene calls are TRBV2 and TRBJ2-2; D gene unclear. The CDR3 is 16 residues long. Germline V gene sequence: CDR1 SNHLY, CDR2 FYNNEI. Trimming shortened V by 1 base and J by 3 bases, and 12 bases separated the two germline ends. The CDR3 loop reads CASSEVSTSDTGELFF. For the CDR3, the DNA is TGTGCCAGCAGTGAAGTCTCAACCTCGGACACCGGGGAGCTGTTTTTT.

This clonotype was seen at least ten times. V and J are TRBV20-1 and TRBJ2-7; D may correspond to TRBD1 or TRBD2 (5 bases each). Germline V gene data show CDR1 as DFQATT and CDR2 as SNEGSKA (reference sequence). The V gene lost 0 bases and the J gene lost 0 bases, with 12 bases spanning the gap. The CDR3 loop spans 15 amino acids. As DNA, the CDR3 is TGCAGTGCTAGAGATCTCAAGGGGAGCTCCTACGAGCAGTACTTC. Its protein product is CSARDLKGSSYEQYF.

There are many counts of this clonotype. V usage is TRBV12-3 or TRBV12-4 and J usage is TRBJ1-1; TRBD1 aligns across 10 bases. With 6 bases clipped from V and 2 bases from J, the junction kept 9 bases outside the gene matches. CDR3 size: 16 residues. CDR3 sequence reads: CASSPPGQGPNTEAFF. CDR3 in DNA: TGTGCCAGCAGCCCCCCGGGACAGGGGCCCAACACTGAAGCTTTCTTT.